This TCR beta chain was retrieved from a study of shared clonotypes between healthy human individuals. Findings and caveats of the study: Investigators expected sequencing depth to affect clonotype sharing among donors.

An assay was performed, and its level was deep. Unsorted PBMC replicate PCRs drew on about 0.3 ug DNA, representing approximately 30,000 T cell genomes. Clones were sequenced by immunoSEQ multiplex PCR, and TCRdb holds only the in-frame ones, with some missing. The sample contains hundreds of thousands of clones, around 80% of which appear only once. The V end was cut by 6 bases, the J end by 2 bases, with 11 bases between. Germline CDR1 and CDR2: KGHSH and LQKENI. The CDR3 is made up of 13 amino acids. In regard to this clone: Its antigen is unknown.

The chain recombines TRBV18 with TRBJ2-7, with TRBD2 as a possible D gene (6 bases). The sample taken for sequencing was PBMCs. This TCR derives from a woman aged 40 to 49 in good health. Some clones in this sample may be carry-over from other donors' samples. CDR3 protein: CASSRESPYEQYF. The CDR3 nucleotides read TGTGCCAGCTCTCGGGAGTCTCCCTACGAGCAGTACTTC.